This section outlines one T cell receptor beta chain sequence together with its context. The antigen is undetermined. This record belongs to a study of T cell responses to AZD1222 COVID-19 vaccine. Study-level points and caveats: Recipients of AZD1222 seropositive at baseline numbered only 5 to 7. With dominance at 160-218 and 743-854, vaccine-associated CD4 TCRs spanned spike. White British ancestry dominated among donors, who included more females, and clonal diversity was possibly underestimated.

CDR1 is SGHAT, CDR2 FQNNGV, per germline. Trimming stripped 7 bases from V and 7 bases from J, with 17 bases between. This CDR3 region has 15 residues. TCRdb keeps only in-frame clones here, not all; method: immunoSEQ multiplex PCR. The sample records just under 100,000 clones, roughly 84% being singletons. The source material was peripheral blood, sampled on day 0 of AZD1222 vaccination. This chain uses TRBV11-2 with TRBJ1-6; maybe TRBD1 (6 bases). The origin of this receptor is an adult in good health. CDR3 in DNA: TGTGCCAGCACCCTAGGGACAATGGGCAATTCACCCCTCCACTTT. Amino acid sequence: CASTLGTMGNSPLHF. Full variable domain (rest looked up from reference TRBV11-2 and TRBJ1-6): EAGVAQSPRYKIIEKRQSVAFWCNPISGHATLYWYQQILGQGPKLLIQFQNNGVVDDSQLPKDRFSAERLKGVDSTLKIQPAKLEDSAVYLCASTLGTMGNSPLHFGNGTRLTVT.